This T cell receptor (beta chain) was recovered during a study of glioma-infiltrating T cells after dendritic cell vaccination. Primers: 60 V beta forward and 13 J beta reverse. Using immunoSEQ multiplex PCR, the repertoire was profiled, and TCRdb retains in-frame clones only, with some absent. Of approximately 92,000 clones detected, about 85% appear once; the ten largest clones hold 4.5% to 5.5%. A few counts support this clone. The CDR3 is made up of 12 amino acids. Germline V gene sequence: CDR1 LNHDA, CDR2 SQIVND (reference sequence). The V and J ends lost 7 bases and 4 bases respectively, with 8 bases between them. The sample's time point: after dendritic cell vaccination, including at tumor progression/relapse.

This sequence originates from a human donor with glioblastoma. This chain links TRBV19 with TRBJ1-5; D remains unclear. The sequencing used blood, collected after dendritic cell vaccination. The CDR3 is CASIGGNQPQHF. The DNA of the CDR3 is TGTGCCAGTATAGGCGGAAATCAGCCCCAGCATTTT.